The table lists the clone carrying this T cell receptor (beta chain) with a few counts. The antigen remains unidentified. The CDR3 is made up of 17 amino acids. V was trimmed by 2 bases and J by 0 bases, leaving 16 bases between them. Germline loops: CDR1 SGHAT, CDR2 FQNNGV. These data belong to a study of early T cells in non-severe SARS-CoV-2 infection. Study information: The chains were unpaired, and the sequenced material was bulk RNA from unsorted whole blood.

Study results and limitations: Database matching using VDJdb favored anti-spike CD8 responses, with private and CD4 specificities left missing.

The protocol attached unique molecular identifiers to individual cDNA molecules. TCRdb independently ran MiXCR on the 5' RACE reads; one entry per CDR3 protein. The table lists over 90,000 distinct CDR3 sequences, 12% of them singletons, with approximately 4% in the top ten. The material sequenced was whole blood, taken at baseline. The source of this sequence is an adult who was a healthcare worker with PCR-confirmed SARS-CoV-2 infection or an uninfected control (not recorded which). V usage is TRBV11-2 and J usage is TRBJ2-5; possible D gene TRBD2, 5 bases. The chain's CDR3 is CASSLRAGGSYQETQYF. In DNA, the CDR3 is TGTGCCAGCAGCTTACGGGCGGGCGGGTCGTACCAAGAGACCCAGTACTTC.